This TCR beta chain originates from a study of CXCR3-negative and CXCR3-positive naive CD8 T cells. Looking at the study overall: The dataset comprises about 135 million TRB reads in total, with about 1.5 +/- 0.3 million reads per library. General observations from the study: Greater hydrophobicity was found in TRB CDR3s of CXCR3-positive naive cells than of CXCR3-negative naive cells.

This CDR3 comprises 15 residues. Germline V lookup: CDR1 MNHEY, CDR2 SVGAGI. The TRB libraries of cDNA were built by UMI-labeled 5' RACE. TCRdb derives one entry per CDR3 protein from the 5' RACE reads, leaving out DNA. Its table records some 110,000 distinct CDR3 sequences. Points on this clonotype: Its specificity is unknown.

The sequence was collected from a human donor in good health. Some clones in this sample may be carry-over from other donors' samples. This rearrangement joins TRBV6-5 to TRBJ2-2. The sequenced material came from naive CXCR3+ CD8+ T cells from blood. Subset defined: CD45RO-CCR7+CD27+CD95- naive CD8+ T cells expressing CXCR3 (TNR3+). The CDR3 spells CASSYGVSNTGELFF.